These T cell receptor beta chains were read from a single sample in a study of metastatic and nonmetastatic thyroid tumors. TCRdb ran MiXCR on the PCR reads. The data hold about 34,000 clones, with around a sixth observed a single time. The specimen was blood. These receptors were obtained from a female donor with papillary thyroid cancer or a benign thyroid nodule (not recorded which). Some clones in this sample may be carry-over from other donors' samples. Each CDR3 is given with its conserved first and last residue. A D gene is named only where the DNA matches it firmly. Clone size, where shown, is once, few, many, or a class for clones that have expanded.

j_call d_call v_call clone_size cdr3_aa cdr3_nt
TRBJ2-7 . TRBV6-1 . CASSEMVAHYEQYF TGTGCCAGCAGTGAGATGGTTGCGCACTACGAGCAGTACTTC
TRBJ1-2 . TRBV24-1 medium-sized CATSDPVRGYYGYTF TGTGCCACCAGTGATCCCGTCAGGGGATACTATGGCTACACCTTC
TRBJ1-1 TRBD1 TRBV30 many CAWRTGVNTEAFF TGTGCCTGGAGGACAGGGGTGAACACTGAAGCTTTCTTT
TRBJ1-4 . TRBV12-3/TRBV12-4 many CASSSPANEKLFF TGTGCCAGCAGTTCACCGGCTAATGAAAAACTGTTTTTT
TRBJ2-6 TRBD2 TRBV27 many CASSSKLAGVVGANVLTF TGTGCCAGCAGTAGTAAACTAGCGGGAGTGGTCGGGGCCAACGTCCTGACTTTC
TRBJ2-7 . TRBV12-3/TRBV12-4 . CASQSGESYEQYF TGTGCCAGTCAGTCGGGAGAGTCCTACGAGCAGTACTTC
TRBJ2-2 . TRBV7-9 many CAATSKGDGTGELFF TGTGCCGCAACCTCTAAGGGGGATGGGACCGGGGAGCTGTTTTTT
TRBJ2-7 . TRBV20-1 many CSARVYEQYF TGCAGTGCTAGGGTGTACGAGCAGTACTTC
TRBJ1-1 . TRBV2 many CASSGDTNTEAFF TGTGCCAGCAGTGGGGACACTAACACTGAAGCTTTCTTT
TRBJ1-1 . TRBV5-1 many CASSLRGLNTEAFF TGCGCCAGCAGCCTCAGGGGACTGAACACTGAAGCTTTCTTT
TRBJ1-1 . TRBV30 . CAWSGQSNTEAFF TGTGCCTGGAGTGGACAGTCCAACACTGAAGCTTTCTTT
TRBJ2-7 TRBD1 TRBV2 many CASSTDRAYSYEQYF TGTGCCAGCAGTACGGACAGGGCCTACTCCTACGAGCAGTACTTC
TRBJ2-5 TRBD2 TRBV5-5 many CASSLEGDGSGRARETQYF TGTGCCAGCAGCTTGGAGGGCGATGGTAGCGGGAGGGCTAGGGAGACCCAGTACTTC
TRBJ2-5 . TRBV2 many CASKGQAPQETQYF TGTGCCAGCAAGGGGCAGGCTCCCCAAGAGACCCAGTACTTC
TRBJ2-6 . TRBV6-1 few CARSQLELPVSGANVLTF TGTGCCCGCAGTCAATTGGAGCTTCCCGTCTCTGGGGCCAACGTCCTGACTTTC
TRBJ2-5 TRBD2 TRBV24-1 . CATSDHGTRGSLETQYF TGTGCCACCAGTGATCACGGGACTAGAGGGAGTCTAGAGACCCAGTACTTC
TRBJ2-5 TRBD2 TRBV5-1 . CAGETHSGSIETQYF TGCGCCGGCGAAACCCATAGCGGGAGTATTGAGACCCAGTACTTC
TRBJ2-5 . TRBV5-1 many CASTPLDPQSETQYF TGCGCCAGCACCCCCCTGGACCCCCAGAGTGAGACCCAGTACTTC
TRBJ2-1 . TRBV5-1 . CASSFGEAYNEQLF TGCGCCAGCAGCTTCGGGGAGGCCTACAATGAGCAGCTCTTC
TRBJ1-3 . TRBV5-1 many CASSLAQGSGNTIYF TGCGCCAGCAGCTTGGCACAGGGATCGGGAAACACCATATATTTT
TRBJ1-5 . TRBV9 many CASSVGLGRQPQHF TGTGCCAGCAGCGTAGGTTTAGGTCGGCAGCCCCAGCATTTT
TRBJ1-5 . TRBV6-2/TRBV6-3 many CASRRELGNQPQHF TGTGCCAGCAGAAGGGAGCTTGGAAATCAGCCCCAGCATTTT
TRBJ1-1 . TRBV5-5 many CASSLNLYGTTEAFF TGTGCCAGCAGCTTGAATTTATACGGTACTACTGAAGCTTTCTTT
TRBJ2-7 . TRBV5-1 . CASSLIAAYEQYF TGCGCCAGCAGCTTAATAGCGGCCTACGAGCAGTACTTC
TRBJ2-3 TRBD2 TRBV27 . CASIPTSGIRDTQYF TGTGCCAGCATTCCGACTAGCGGGATAAGAGATACGCAGTATTTT
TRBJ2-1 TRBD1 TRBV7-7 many CASSLVKSGGRADNEQFF TGTGCCAGCAGCTTAGTAAAGTCAGGGGGTAGGGCTGACAATGAGCAGTTCTTC
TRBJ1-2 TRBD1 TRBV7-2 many CASSPGDRGLDGYTF TGTGCCAGCAGCCCAGGAGACAGGGGGCTTGATGGCTACACCTTC
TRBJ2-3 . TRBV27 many CASSFGSASTDTQYF TGTGCCAGCAGTTTTGGGTCAGCTAGCACAGATACGCAGTATTTT
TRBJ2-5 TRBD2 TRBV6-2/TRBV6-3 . CASSYSRLAADNAQETQYF TGTGCCAGCAGTTACTCGCGGCTAGCGGCAGATAACGCACAAGAGACCCAGTACTTC
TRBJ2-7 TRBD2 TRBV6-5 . CASSYSGLAGNTYEQYF TGTGCCAGCAGTTACTCAGGACTAGCGGGGAACACCTACGAGCAGTACTTC
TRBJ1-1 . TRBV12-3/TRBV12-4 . CASSLEGWAEAFF TGTGCCAGCAGTTTAGAGGGGTGGGCTGAAGCTTTCTTT
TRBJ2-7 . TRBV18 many CASSQGLGSDEQYF TGTGCCAGCTCACAGGGATTAGGGTCTGACGAGCAGTACTTC
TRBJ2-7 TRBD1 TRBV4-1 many CASSQASPGQGSSYEQYF TGCGCCAGCAGCCAAGCTTCCCCGGGACAGGGGTCCTCCTACGAGCAGTACTTC
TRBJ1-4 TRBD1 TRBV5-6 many CASSLGQGATNEKLFF TGTGCCAGCAGCTTGGGACAGGGGGCAACTAATGAAAAACTGTTTTTT
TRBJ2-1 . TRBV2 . CASSLGGGAHEHFF TGTGCCAGCAGTTTGGGAGGTGGCGCGCATGAGCATTTCTTC
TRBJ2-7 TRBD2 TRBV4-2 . CASSQDTSGRADEQYF TGTGCCAGCAGCCAAGATACAAGCGGGAGGGCAGACGAGCAGTACTTC
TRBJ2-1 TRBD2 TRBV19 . CASSIGGTSGPLEQFF TGTGCCAGTAGTATAGGTGGGACTAGCGGGCCCTTAGAGCAGTTCTTC
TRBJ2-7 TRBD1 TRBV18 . CASSPTGLEQYF TGTGCCAGCTCACCGACAGGGCTGGAGCAGTACTTC
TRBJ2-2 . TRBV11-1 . CASSLGPGKNTGELFF TGTGCCAGCAGCTTAGGACCAGGGAAGAACACCGGGGAGCTGTTTTTT
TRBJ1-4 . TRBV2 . CASSELRTNEKLFF TGTGCCAGCAGTGAACTCAGGACTAATGAAAAACTGTTTTTT
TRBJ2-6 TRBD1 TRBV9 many CASSPDLRGLGGANVLTF TGTGCCAGCAGCCCGGACTTGAGGGGGCTTGGGGGGGCCAACGTCCTGACTTTC
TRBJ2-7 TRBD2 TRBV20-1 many CSAPVGSSGSVFLYEQYF TGCAGTGCCCCAGTCGGGTCTAGCGGGAGTGTGTTTCTATACGAGCAGTACTTC
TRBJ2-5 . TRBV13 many CASSLVGRDGETQYF TGTGCCAGCAGCTTAGTGGGTAGGGATGGAGAGACCCAGTACTTC
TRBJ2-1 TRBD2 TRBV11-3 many CASSSPGLAVISYNEQFF TGTGCCAGCAGCTCGCCGGGACTAGCGGTAATCTCCTACAATGAGCAGTTCTTC
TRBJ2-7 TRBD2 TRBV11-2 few CASSPGTSGYEQYF TGTGCCAGCAGCCCCGGGACTAGCGGCTACGAGCAGTACTTC
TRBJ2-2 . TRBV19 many CASTQKGRRNTGELFF TGTGCCAGTACCCAAAAGGGGCGGAGGAACACCGGGGAGCTGTTTTTT
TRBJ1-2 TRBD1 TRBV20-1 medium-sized CSARAQGLSGDIYGYTF TGCAGTGCTAGAGCACAGGGGTTGAGCGGGGACATCTATGGCTACACCTTC
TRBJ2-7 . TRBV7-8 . CASSLLRNEQYF TGTGCCAGCAGCCTTTTACGGAACGAGCAGTACTTC
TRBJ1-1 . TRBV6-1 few CASSGVLANTEAFF TGTGCCAGCAGTGGAGTGTTAGCGAACACTGAAGCTTTCTTT
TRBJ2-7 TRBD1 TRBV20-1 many CSAYRDRGVAREQYF TGCAGTGCCTACCGGGACAGGGGGGTCGCCCGCGAGCAGTACTTC
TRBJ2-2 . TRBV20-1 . CSASGQGAYTGELFF TGCAGTGCTAGTGGGCAAGGGGCCTACACCGGGGAGCTGTTTTTT
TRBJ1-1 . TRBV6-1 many CASTPRGAGDAAEAFF TGTGCCAGCACGCCGAGGGGAGCGGGGGACGCCGCTGAAGCTTTCTTT
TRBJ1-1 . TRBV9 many CASSPEEFYTEAFF TGTGCCAGCAGCCCAGAGGAGTTTTACACTGAAGCTTTCTTT
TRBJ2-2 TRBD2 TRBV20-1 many CSASGPPKVAGGIGSGELFF TGCAGTGCTAGTGGTCCCCCCAAGGTAGCGGGAGGGATTGGTTCCGGGGAGCTGTTTTTT